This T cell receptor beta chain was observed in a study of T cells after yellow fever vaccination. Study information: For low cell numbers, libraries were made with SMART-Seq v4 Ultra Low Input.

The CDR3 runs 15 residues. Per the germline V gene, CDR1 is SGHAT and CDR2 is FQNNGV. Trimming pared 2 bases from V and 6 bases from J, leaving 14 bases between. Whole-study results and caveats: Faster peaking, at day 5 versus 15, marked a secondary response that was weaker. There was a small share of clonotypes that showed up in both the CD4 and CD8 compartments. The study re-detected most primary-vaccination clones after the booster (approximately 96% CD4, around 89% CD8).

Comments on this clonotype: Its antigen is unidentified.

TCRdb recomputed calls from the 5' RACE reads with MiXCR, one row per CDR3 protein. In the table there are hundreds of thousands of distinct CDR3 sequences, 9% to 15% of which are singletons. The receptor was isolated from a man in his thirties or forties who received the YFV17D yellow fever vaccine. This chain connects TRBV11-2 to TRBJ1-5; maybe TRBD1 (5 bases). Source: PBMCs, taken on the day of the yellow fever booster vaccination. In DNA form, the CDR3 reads TGTGCCAGCAGCTTAACGTCGGGGCGGGTTCAGCCCCAGCATTTT. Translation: CASSLTSGRVQPQHF. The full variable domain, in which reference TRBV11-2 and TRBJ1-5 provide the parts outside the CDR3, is EAGVAQSPRYKIIEKRQSVAFWCNPISGHATLYWYQQILGQGPKLLIQFQNNGVVDDSQLPKDRFSAERLKGVDSTLKIQPAKLEDSAVYLCASSLTSGRVQPQHFGDGTRLSIL.